The 27 T cell receptor beta chains below all came from one sample that was sequenced in a study of blood T cell repertoires in COVID-19. Generated by immunoSEQ multiplex PCR, the TCRdb table keeps only in-frame clones and is missing some. The table records 150,000 to 250,000 clones, about 85% of them present only once. Material for sequencing was peripheral blood. The receptors derive from a woman between 40 and 50 years old with COVID-19, enrolled during active disease.

In its sample, this clone was seen a few times. This rearrangement joins TRBV10-3 to TRBJ2-2; 8 bases line up with TRBD1. CDR3 size: 14 residues. Trimming removed 7 bases from V and 2 bases from J; junction bases left unmatched: 3. Germline lookup yields CDR1 ENHRY and CDR2 SYGVKD. DNA for the CDR3: TGTGCCATCACGGGACAGGTTAACACCGGGGAGCTGTTTTTT. Translated, it gives CAITGQVNTGELFF.

The V and J genes are TRBV3-1 (or the pseudogene TRBV3-2) and TRBJ2-7; 9 bases align to TRBD2. The V gene end was trimmed by 4 bases and the J gene end by 4 bases; junction bases not matched to a gene: 5. CDR3 length: 14 amino acids. The germline V gene encodes CDR1 LGHDT and CDR2 YNNKEL (reference sequence). CDR3 in amino acids: CASSPSGGTYEQYF. For the CDR3, the DNA is TGTGCCAGCAGCCCCAGCGGGGGGACGTACGAGCAGTACTTC.

This chain uses TRBV29-1 with TRBJ2-4, with D possibly being TRBD2 (5 bases). Between the trimmed V and J ends, which lost 4 bases and 1 base, there was a span of 11 bases. The CDR3 spans 14 residues. Germline V gene sequence: CDR1 SQVTM, CDR2 ANQGSEA. The CDR3 protein is CSVGGREAKNIQYF. CDR3 in DNA: TGCAGCGTTGGAGGGAGAGAGGCCAAAAACATTCAGTACTTC.

The CDR3 is CASSDRDRSYEQYF. The CDR3 bases are TGTGCCAGTAGTGACCGGGACAGATCCTACGAGCAGTACTTC. This chain joins TRBV19 and TRBJ2-7; 7 nucleotides align to TRBD1. The trim removed 5 bases at V and 1 base at J, leaving 5 bases unmatched. CDR3 length equals 14 residues. Germline values: CDR1 LNHDA, CDR2 SQIVND (reference sequence).

CDR3 amino acids: CASRGFGRMSLSGNTIYF. In DNA form, the CDR3 reads TGTGCCAGCAGAGGTTTTGGCAGGATGTCCCTCTCTGGAAACACCATATATTTT. The V and J genes are TRBV28 and TRBJ1-3; D gene ambiguous. The CDR3 spans 18 residues. V was shortened by 6 bases and J by 0 bases, with 21 bases between the two germline ends. Germline V gives CDR1 MDHEN, CDR2 SYDVKM.

The J gene is TRBJ1-2, the V gene TRBV5-1, with 10 bases matching TRBD1. This CDR3 contains 16 residues. Germline V gives CDR1 SGHRS, CDR2 YFSETQ. J was trimmed by 3 bases and V by 4 bases; bases with no gene match: 9. CDR3: CASSVLTGGQDYGYTF. The CDR3 nucleotides read TGCGCCAGCAGCGTCCTGACAGGGGGCCAGGACTATGGCTACACCTTC.

V usage is TRBV7-9 and J usage is TRBJ1-2, with D possibly being TRBD1 (5 bases). V shed 4 bases and J shed 7 bases, with 19 bases lying between them. This CDR3 has 15 amino acids. Germline-derived CDR1 and CDR2 are SEHNR and FQNEAQ (reference sequence). This chain's CDR3 is CASSWERGAKGGYTF. The CDR3 DNA is TGTGCCAGCAGCTGGGAAAGGGGCGCCAAGGGTGGCTACACCTTC. The variable domain in full, with the rest retrieved from reference TRBV7-9 and TRBJ1-2, is DTGVSQNPRHKITKRGQNVTFRCDPISEHNRLYWYRQTLGQGPEFLTYFQNEAQLEKSRLLSDRFSAERPKGSFSTLEIQRTEQGDSAMYLCASSWERGAKGGYTFGSGTRLTVV.

J is TRBJ2-1 and V is TRBV19; 8 bases fit TRBD2. The CDR3 runs to 13 residues. Germline CDR1 LNHDA, CDR2 SQIVND (reference sequence). The ends lost 10 bases at V and 1 base at J; junction bases unmatched: 3. Here the CDR3 reads CATLAGSYNEQFF. The CDR3 DNA reads as TGTGCCACCTTAGCGGGGTCCTACAATGAGCAGTTCTTC.

This clone was seen a few times. The gene calls are TRBV11-2 and TRBJ2-7; TRBD2 aligns across 10 bases. CDR1 is SGHAT and CDR2 is FQNNGV in the germline V gene. The CDR3 is 15 amino acids. V lost 0 bases to trimming and J lost 6 bases; unmatched junction nucleotides: 5. The CDR3 bases are TGTGCCAGCAGCTTAGATCGAGCGGGAGGGCCCGAGCAGTACTTC. Amino acids: CASSLDRAGGPEQYF.

The J gene is TRBJ2-1, the V gene TRBV4-3; TRBD1 matches at 8 bases. Germline V gives CDR1 LGHNA, CDR2 YSLEER. After removal of 5 bases from V and 6 bases from J, the junction contained 3 bases not matched to a gene. CDR3 length: 13 residues. The CDR3 loop is CASSSTGGNEQFF. The CDR3 DNA is TGCGCCAGCAGCTCCACAGGGGGCAATGAGCAGTTCTTC.

The V and J genes are TRBV2 and TRBJ2-2, with TRBD1 matching 8 bases. CDR1 SNHLY and CDR2 FYNNEI come from the germline V gene. Losses at the gene ends were 5 bases for V and 3 bases for J; bases not matched to a gene: 5. CDR3 length: 15 residues. The CDR3: CASSSGGAYTGELFF. CDR3 in DNA: TGTGCCAGCAGTTCAGGGGGCGCTTACACCGGGGAGCTGTTTTTT. The variable domain in full, with the rest retrieved from reference TRBV2 and TRBJ2-2, is EPEVTQTPSHQVTQMGQEVILRCVPISNHLYFYWYRQILGQKVEFLVSFYNNEISEKSEIFDDQFSVERPDGSNFTLKIRSTKLEDSAMYFCASSSGGAYTGELFFGEGSRLTVL.

The gene calls are TRBV18 and TRBJ1-1, with TRBD1 identical over 9 bases. The CDR3 sequence is 14 residues long. The junction had 4 bases not matched to a gene; V was cut back by 4 bases and J by 4 bases. Germline-derived CDR1 and CDR2 are KGHSH and LQKENI. In DNA form, the CDR3 reads TGTGCCAGCTCACTGGGACAGGGCCCCACTGAAGCTTTCTTT. Residues: CASSLGQGPTEAFF.

The chain couples TRBV29-1 to TRBJ1-1; TRBD1 aligns across 12 bases. The V and J ends lost 4 bases and 5 bases, in that order; junction bases with no gene match: 8. This CDR3 is built from 15 residues. The germline V gene has CDR1 SQVTM and CDR2 ANQGSEA. CDR3 protein: CSVVFGTGGRTEAFF. CDR3 bases: TGCAGCGTTGTTTTTGGGACAGGGGGCCGGACTGAAGCTTTCTTT.

This chain joins TRBV19 and TRBJ2-7, with 8 bases fitting TRBD1. J lost 3 bases, V lost 2 bases, and 6 bases had no gene match. The CDR3 length is 15 residues. Germline V lookup: CDR1 LNHDA, CDR2 SQIVND (reference sequence). The DNA for the CDR3 is TGTGCCAGTAGTATAAAGGGACAGGCGTTCTACGAGCAGTACTTC. It codes for CASSIKGQAFYEQYF.

Many counts were recorded for this clone. The chain links TRBV4-1 to TRBJ2-3; D is ambiguous. The CDR3 has 14 residues. The V end lost 0 bases, the J end lost 2 bases, and 6 bases lay between the germline ends. CDR1 and CDR2 from the germline V gene are MGHRA and YSYEKL. The CDR3 loop is CASSQDRSTDTQYF. In DNA form, the CDR3 reads TGCGCCAGCAGCCAAGATCGGTCCACAGATACGCAGTATTTT.

The chain joins TRBV18 to TRBJ2-7; possible D gene TRBD1, 6 bases. V lost 3 bases and J 3 bases, leaving 9 bases between the germline ends. CDR1 and CDR2 (germline): KGHSH, LQKENI. The CDR3 loop spans 13 amino acids. The CDR3 DNA sequence: TGTGCCAGCTCACCCGACAGGTACTACGAGCAGTACTTC. Encoded protein: CASSPDRYYEQYF.

This chain uses TRBV10-3 with TRBJ2-2, with 7 positions matching TRBD2. CDR1 is ENHRY, CDR2 SYGVKD, per germline. There are 16 residues in the CDR3. J was trimmed by 4 bases and V by 3 bases; bases with no gene match: 8. CDR3 bases: TGTGCCATCAGTGAAAGTGAGCGGGGACCCACCGGGGAGCTGTTTTTT. The encoded protein is CAISESERGPTGELFF.

V usage is TRBV12-3 or TRBV12-4 and J usage is TRBJ2-1; D remains ambiguous. V was shortened by 6 bases and J by 0 bases, with 6 bases between the two germline ends. The CDR3 is 13 residues long. In DNA, the CDR3 is TGTGCCAGCAGCCCCTCCTCCTACAATGAGCAGTTCTTC. It is translated as CASSPSSYNEQFF.

This chain links TRBV7-9 with TRBJ1-2; D might be TRBD1 (5 bases). CDR1 and CDR2 from the germline V gene are SEHNR and FQNEAQ (reference sequence). V lost 1 base to trimming and J lost 5 bases, with 14 bases between them. The CDR3 length is 15 residues. CDR3 region: CASSLEGGGTYGYTF. In DNA form, the CDR3 reads TGTGCCAGCAGCTTAGAAGGTGGCGGGACGTATGGCTACACCTTC.

The chain links TRBV7-6 to TRBJ1-2; no firm D call. Germline V gene sequence: CDR1 SGHVS, CDR2 FNYEAQ. Trimming pared 5 bases from V and 3 bases from J, leaving 10 bases between. CDR3 length: 13 residues. CDR3 coding DNA: TGTGCCAGCAGCCCCGCCCAGTACTATGGCTACACCTTC. Amino acid sequence: CASSPAQYYGYTF. Drawing the rest from reference TRBV7-6 and TRBJ1-2, the complete variable domain is GAGVSQSPRYKVTKRGQDVALRCDPISGHVSLYWYRQALGQGPEFLTYFNYEAQQDKSGLPNDRFSAERPEGSISTLTIQRTEQRDSAMYRCASSPAQYYGYTFGSGTRLTVV.

This clone has a single count. The V call is TRBV5-1, the J call TRBJ2-7, with TRBD2 identical over 10 bases. Germline V gene data show CDR1 as SGHRS and CDR2 as YFSETQ. There are 15 residues in the CDR3. The J segment lost 1 base and the V segment lost 4 bases, leaving 5 bases of the junction unmatched. Here the CDR3 reads CASSTGLAVSYEQYF. The CDR3 nucleotides are TGCGCCAGCAGCACCGGACTAGCGGTGTCCTACGAGCAGTACTTC.

In this sample, this clone turned up once. The chain uses TRBV6-7 and TRBJ2-1, with a tentative D call TRBD2 (5 bases). TRBV6-7 is an open reading frame, and its role is uncertain. Trimming removed 6 bases from V and 8 bases from J, with 17 bases in between. This CDR3 has 14 amino acids. The CDR3 region has the DNA TGTGCCAGCAGCTTAAGTTGGAGGCGCCATGAGCAGTTCTTC. Its protein product is CASSLSWRRHEQFF.

The V gene is TRBV7-3, the J gene TRBJ2-5; 9 bases align to TRBD2. V shed 2 bases, J shed 0 bases, and the junction held 10 bases outside the gene matches. The length of the CDR3 is 18 residues. CDR1 is SGHTA and CDR2 is FQGTGA in the germline V gene. The CDR3 DNA sequence: TGTGCCAGCAGCTTAGGACCCCCCGCTAGCGGGGACCAAGAGACCCAGTACTTC. Protein: CASSLGPPASGDQETQYF.

V and J are TRBV7-9 and TRBJ2-7; D gene uncertain. Trimming took off 5 bases at V and 3 bases at J, with 5 bases between the two ends. This CDR3 comprises 11 residues. CDR1 SEHNR and CDR2 FQNEAQ come from the germline V gene (reference sequence). CDR3 bases: TGTGCCAGCAGCATCCTCTACGAGCAGTACTTC. It yields the protein CASSILYEQYF.

The chain employs TRBV7-8 and TRBJ1-2; D ambiguous. The CDR3 length is 12 residues. The germline V gene encodes CDR1 SGHVS and CDR2 FQNEAQ. Deletions cut 2 bases from V and 2 bases from J, with 3 bases between. CDR3 region: CASSLPNYGYTF. The CDR3, as DNA: TGTGCCAGCAGCTTACCAAACTATGGCTACACCTTC. Combining the CDR3 with reference TRBV7-8 and TRBJ1-2 gives the whole variable domain GAGVSQSPRYKVAKRGQDVALRCDPISGHVSLFWYQQALGQGPEFLTYFQNEAQLDKSGLPSDRFFAERPEGSVSTLKIQRTQQEDSAVYLCASSLPNYGYTFGSGTRLTVV.

The gene calls are TRBV30 and TRBJ2-2; the match to TRBD2 covers 12 bases. The junction had 6 bases not matched to a gene; V was cut back by 3 bases and J by 7 bases. Germline CDR1 GTSNPN, CDR2 SVGIG (reference sequence). This CDR3 has 15 residues. The CDR3 sequence is CAWRGLAGLHGELFF. The CDR3 region has the DNA TGTGCCTGGAGGGGACTAGCGGGTCTTCACGGGGAGCTGTTTTTT.

The chain carries TRBV5-4 and TRBJ1-2, with a possible D match to TRBD1 (5 bases). CDR1 is SGHNT and CDR2 is YYREEE in the germline V gene (reference sequence). The length of the CDR3 is 15 residues. V was pared by 1 base and J by 3 bases, with 13 bases between. The CDR3 reads CASSLPGQGHYGYTF. The CDR3 DNA sequence: TGTGCCAGCAGCTTGCCCGGCCAGGGCCACTATGGCTACACCTTC.